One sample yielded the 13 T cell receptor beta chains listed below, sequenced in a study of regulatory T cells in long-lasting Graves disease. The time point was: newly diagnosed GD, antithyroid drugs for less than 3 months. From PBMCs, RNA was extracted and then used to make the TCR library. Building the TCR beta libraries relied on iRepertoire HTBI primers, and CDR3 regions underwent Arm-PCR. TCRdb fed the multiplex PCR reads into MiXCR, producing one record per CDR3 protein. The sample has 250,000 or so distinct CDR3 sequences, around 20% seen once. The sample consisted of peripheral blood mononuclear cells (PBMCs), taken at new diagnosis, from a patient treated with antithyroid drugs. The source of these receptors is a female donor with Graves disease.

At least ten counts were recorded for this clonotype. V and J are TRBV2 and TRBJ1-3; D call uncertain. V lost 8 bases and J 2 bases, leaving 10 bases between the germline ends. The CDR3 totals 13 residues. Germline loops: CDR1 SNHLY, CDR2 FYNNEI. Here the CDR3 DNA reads TGTGCCAGCGGGTCAGCGGCTGGAAACACCATATATTTT. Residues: CASGSAAGNTIYF.

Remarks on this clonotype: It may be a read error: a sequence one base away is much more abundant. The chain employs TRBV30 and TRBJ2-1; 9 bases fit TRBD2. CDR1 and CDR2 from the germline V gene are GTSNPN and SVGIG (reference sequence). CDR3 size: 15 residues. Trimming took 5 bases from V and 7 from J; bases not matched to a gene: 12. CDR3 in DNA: TGTGCCTGGGATCGAAGGACTAGCGAATATAATGAGCAGTTCTTC. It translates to CAWDRRTSEYNEQFF.

CDR3 loop: CASSYSIGPTISEAFF. In DNA, the CDR3 is TGTGCCAGCAGTTACTCGATTGGCCCTACGATTTCTGAAGCTTTCTTT. The rearrangement links TRBV6-5 to TRBJ1-1; D gene uncertain. Trimming stripped 0 bases from V and 6 bases from J, with 17 bases between. Germline loops: CDR1 MNHEY, CDR2 SVGAGI. The CDR3 contains 16 residues.

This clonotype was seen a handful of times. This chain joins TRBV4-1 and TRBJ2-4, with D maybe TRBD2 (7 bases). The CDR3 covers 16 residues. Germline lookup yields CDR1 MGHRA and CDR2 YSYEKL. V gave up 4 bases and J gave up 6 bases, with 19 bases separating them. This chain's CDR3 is CASSPSPTRGGNIQYF. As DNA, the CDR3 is TGCGCCAGCAGCCCAAGTCCGACTAGGGGGGGAAACATTCAGTACTTC.

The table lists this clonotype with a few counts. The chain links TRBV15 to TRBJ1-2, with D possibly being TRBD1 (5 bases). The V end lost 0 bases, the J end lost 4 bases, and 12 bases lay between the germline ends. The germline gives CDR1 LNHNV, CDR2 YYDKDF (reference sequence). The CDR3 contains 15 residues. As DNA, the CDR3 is TGTGCCACCAGCAGAGACAGGGCCCTTGGCTATGGCTACACCTTC. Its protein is CATSRDRALGYGYTF.

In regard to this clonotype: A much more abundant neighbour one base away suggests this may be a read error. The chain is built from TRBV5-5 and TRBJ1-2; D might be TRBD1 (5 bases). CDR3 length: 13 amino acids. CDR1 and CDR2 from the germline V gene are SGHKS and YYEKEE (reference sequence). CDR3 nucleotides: TGTGCCAGCAGTTCACAGGAGTTCAATGGCCACACCTTC. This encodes CASSSQEFNGHTF.

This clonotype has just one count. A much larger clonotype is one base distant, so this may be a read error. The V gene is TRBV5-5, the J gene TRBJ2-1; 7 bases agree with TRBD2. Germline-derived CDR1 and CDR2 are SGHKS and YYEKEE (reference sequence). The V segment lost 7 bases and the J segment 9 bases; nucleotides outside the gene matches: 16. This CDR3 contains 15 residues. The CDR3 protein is CASFGGWGGGREQFF. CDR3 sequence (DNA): TGTGCCAGCTTCGGAGGGTGGGGCGGGGGACGTGAGCAGTTCTTC.

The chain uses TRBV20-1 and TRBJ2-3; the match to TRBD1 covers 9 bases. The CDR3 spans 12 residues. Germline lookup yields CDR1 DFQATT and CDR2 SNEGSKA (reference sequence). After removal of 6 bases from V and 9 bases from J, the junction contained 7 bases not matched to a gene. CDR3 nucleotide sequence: TGCAGTGCCACGATCGACAGGGGGACGCAGTATTTT. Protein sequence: CSATIDRGTQYF.

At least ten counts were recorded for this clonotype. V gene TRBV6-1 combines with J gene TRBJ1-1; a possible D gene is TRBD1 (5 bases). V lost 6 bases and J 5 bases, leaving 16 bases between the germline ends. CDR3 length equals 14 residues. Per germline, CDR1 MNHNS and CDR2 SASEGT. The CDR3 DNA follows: TGTGCCAGCAGACCAGCGGGGCCGGGGACTGAAGCTTTCTTT. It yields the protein CASRPAGPGTEAFF.

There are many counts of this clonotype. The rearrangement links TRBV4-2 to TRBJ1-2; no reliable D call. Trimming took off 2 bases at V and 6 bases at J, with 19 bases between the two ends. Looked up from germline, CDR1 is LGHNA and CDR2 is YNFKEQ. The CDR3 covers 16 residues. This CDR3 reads CASSQLRHTAANGYTF. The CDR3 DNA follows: TGTGCCAGCAGCCAACTCCGACACACCGCAGCCAATGGCTACACCTTC.

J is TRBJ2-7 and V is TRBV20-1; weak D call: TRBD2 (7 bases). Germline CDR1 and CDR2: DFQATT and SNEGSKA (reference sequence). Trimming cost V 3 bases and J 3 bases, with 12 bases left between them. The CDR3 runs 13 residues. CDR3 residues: CSARGRGGYEQYF. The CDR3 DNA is TGCAGTGCTAGGGGTAGGGGGGGCTACGAGCAGTACTTC.

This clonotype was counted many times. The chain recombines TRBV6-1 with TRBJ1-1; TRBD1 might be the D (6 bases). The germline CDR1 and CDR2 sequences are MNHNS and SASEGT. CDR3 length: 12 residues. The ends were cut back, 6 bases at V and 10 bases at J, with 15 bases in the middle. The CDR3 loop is CASSLDRFRAFF. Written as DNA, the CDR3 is TGTGCCAGCAGCCTAGACAGGTTCAGAGCTTTCTTT.

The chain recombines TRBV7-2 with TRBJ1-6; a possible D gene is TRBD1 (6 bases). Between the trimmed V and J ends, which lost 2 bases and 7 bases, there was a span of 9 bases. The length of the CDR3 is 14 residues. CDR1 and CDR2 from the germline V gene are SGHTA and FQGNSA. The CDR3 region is CASSLIQGNSPLHF. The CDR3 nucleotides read TGTGCCAGCAGCTTAATACAGGGAAATTCACCCCTCCACTTT.